The rows below give T cell receptor beta chains drawn from one sample of a study of Ad26.COV2.S vaccination and SARS-CoV-2 variants. Produced via immunoSEQ multiplex PCR; TCRdb's table is partial and in-frame only. The data contain some 300,000 clones, around four fifths of them singletons. This specimen was peripheral blood, taken in a trial of Ad26.COV2.S vaccine versus placebo. The receptor set was obtained from a person between 18 and 65 years old who received the Ad26.COV2.S COVID-19 vaccine or a placebo. The CDR3 runs from the conserved cysteine through the conserved F or W. D genes are given only for firm matches. Some rows mark clone size as missing; the rest say once, few, many or name a class of expanded clone.

J | V | D | size | DNA | CDR3
TRBJ1-6 | TRBV2 | TRBD1 | - | TGTGCCAGCAAAGACCGGGGACAGGGATATTCACCCCTCCACTTT | CASKDRGQGYSPLHF
TRBJ1-5 | TRBV6-4 | - | - | TGTGCCAGCAGTGACTCGAGGGATCAGCCCCAGCATTTT | CASSDSRDQPQHF
TRBJ1-6 | TRBV6-1 | - | few | TGTGCCAGCAGTGACACAGGCTCCTATAATTCACCCCTCCACTTT | CASSDTGSYNSPLHF
TRBJ2-3 | TRBV11-3 | - | few | TGTGCCAGCAGCTGGGCTGGGGGGGCCAGAGATACGCAGTATTTT | CASSWAGGARDTQYF
TRBJ1-6 | TRBV12-2 | - | - | TGTGCAAGTCGCGAGATAGGGAGCTCCTATAATTCACCCCTCCACTTT | CASREIGSSYNSPLHF
TRBJ1-4 | TRBV18 | TRBD1 | - | TGTGCCAGCTCACCACAGAGACAGGGCAGTGGTGAAAAACTGTTTTTT | CASSPQRQGSGEKLFF
TRBJ1-1 | TRBV3-1/TRBV3-2 | TRBD1 | - | TGTGCCAGCAGCCATGGGACAGGAGAAGGAAAAGCTTTCTTT | CASSHGTGEGKAFF
TRBJ2-5 | TRBV7-8 | TRBD1 | - | TGTGCCAGCAGCTTGGGACAGTCCCTCCCAGAGACCCAGTACTTC | CASSLGQSLPETQYF
TRBJ1-3 | TRBV7-9 | - | - | TGTGCCAGCAGTTCAGCTACAGGGCCTGGAAACACCATATATTTT | CASSSATGPGNTIYF
TRBJ1-3 | TRBV6-1 | - | few | TGTGCCAGCAGTGAAGGCACCATATATTTT | CASSEGTIYF
TRBJ1-2 | TRBV2 | - | - | TGTGCCAGCAGGGTAGGGGCCTCTCCTAACTATGGCTACACCTTC | CASRVGASPNYGYTF
TRBJ2-5 | TRBV2 | - | - | TGTGCCAGCGGTTTGACCCAGTACTTC | CASGLTQYF
TRBJ1-1 | TRBV14 | - | few | TGTGCCAGCAGCCTAAGGCTGGGGAGGGGGAACACTGAAGCTTTCTTT | CASSLRLGRGNTEAFF
TRBJ1-4 | TRBV5-1 | - | - | TGCGCCAGCAGCTCGGGAGGAAGGAATGAAAAACTGTTTTTT | CASSSGGRNEKLFF
TRBJ2-2 | TRBV5-1 | - | - | TGCGCCAGCAGCTTGGGGAGGGGCGGCACCGGGGAGCTGTTTTTT | CASSLGRGGTGELFF
TRBJ2-2 | TRBV7-3 | - | few | TGTGCCAGCAGCTTATACCCCGGACAGAGAAACACCGGGGAGCTGTTTTTT | CASSLYPGQRNTGELFF
TRBJ2-7 | TRBV15 | - | - | TGTGCCACCAGCAGGGGACGGACACAGTACTTC | CATSRGRTQYF
TRBJ2-7 | TRBV28 | TRBD2 | - | TGTGCCAGCATCAACGGGGGGGGTTTCAACGAGCAGTACTTC | CASINGGGFNEQYF
TRBJ2-5 | TRBV12-3/TRBV12-4 | TRBD1 | - | TGTGCCAGCAGTAACAGGGGGCAGGAGACCCAGTACTTC | CASSNRGQETQYF
TRBJ1-5 | TRBV28 | - | - | TGTGCCAGCAGGGAAGTTACAGGGCCAGGAAATCAGCCCCAGCATTTT | CASREVTGPGNQPQHF
TRBJ2-2 | TRBV6-5 | - | - | TGTGCCAGCAGGTTCGACAGAATGAACACCGGGGAGCTGTTTTTT | CASRFDRMNTGELFF
TRBJ1-3 | TRBV19 | - | - | TGTGCCAGTAGCCCCCCGCCGGGAAACACCATATATTTT | CASSPPPGNTIYF
TRBJ1-5 | TRBV10-1 | TRBD1 | - | TGCGCCAGCCCTCGGACAGGCCAAAATCAGCCCCAGCATTTT | CASPRTGQNQPQHF
TRBJ2-1 | TRBV7-2 | - | - | TGTGCCAGCAGCCTATCGTGGGTAGATGAGCAGTTCTTC | CASSLSWVDEQFF
TRBJ2-7 | TRBV5-1 | - | - | TGCGCCAGCAGCACCGGACGGGAAACCTACGAGCAGTACTTC | CASSTGRETYEQYF
TRBJ2-3 | TRBV7-9 | - | - | TGTGCCAGCAGCTACACATACAGCACAGATACGCAGTATTTT | CASSYTYSTDTQYF
TRBJ2-7 | TRBV29-1 | - | - | TGCAGCGTTGAATCTCAGAGCTCCTACGAGCAGTACTTC | CSVESQSSYEQYF
TRBJ2-1 | TRBV11-2 | - | - | TGTGCCAGCAGCTTAATTCCGGGGGCAACTTACAATGAGCAGTTCTTC | CASSLIPGATYNEQFF
TRBJ2-7 | TRBV5-1 | - | - | TGCGCCAGCAGCGGGACTTCATGGGATTACGAGCAGTACTTC | CASSGTSWDYEQYF
TRBJ1-1 | TRBV2 | - | few | TGTGCCAGCAGTGCCCCCGATCGGATCGCTGAAGCTTTCTTT | CASSAPDRIAEAFF
TRBJ1-2 | TRBV28 | - | - | TGTGCCAGCAGTTCCCCTGGTGGTGGCTACACCTTC | CASSSPGGGYTF
TRBJ2-5 | TRBV15 | - | - | TGTGCCACCAGCAGTAGCGGCCAAGAGACCCAGTACTTC | CATSSSGQETQYF
TRBJ2-7 | TRBV25-1 | - | - | TGTGCCAGCGGACAGTCCTACGAGCAGTACTTC | CASGQSYEQYF
TRBJ2-7 | TRBV7-8 | - | - | TGTGCCAGCAGCTTCCAGGGAGGGGGGTATTCCTACGAGCAGTACTTC | CASSFQGGGYSYEQYF
TRBJ2-3 | TRBV6-4 | - | few | TGTGCCAGCAGTGACCAGGGGGGATCAGATACGCAGTATTTT | CASSDQGGSDTQYF